Sequencing of this T cell receptor beta chain was carried out in a study of blood T cell repertoires in COVID-19 (dated by TCRdb to 2020 to 2021). Looking at the study overall: Collaborator samples came from the United States, Italy and Spain and covered acute and convalescent phases of COVID-19. The prospective study material was composed of cDNA or gDNA derived from T cells, B-cell-depleted T cells, or PBMCs. The dataset comprised deeply sampled blood TCRbeta repertoires from subjects exposed to, actively infected with, or recovered from COVID-19. A freely available public database, intended as a resource for researchers studying the immune response to SARS-CoV-2, is where the repertoires were released. Samples were obtained from the ongoing ImmuneRACE study (first 160 participants) and from over a thousand subjects provided by 6 global collaborators. The sample metadata nearly always contained a de-identified subject ID, COVID-19 status, age in years and sex. Where available, HLA class I and class II types were obtained from metadata supplied by the sample provider rather than from assay-based typing.

One collaborating source in Seattle enrolled patients during active infection and followed them longitudinally through the course of disease. The collaborating institutions used their own protocols to collect whole blood in K2EDTA tubes. For TCRbeta analysis, collaborator samples were shipped as frozen whole blood, as isolated PBMCs, or as DNA extracted from either sample type. The research as a whole found: The amount of clinical and demographic metadata varied by source and participant and was provided uncurated.

As regards this clone: This receptor's antigen is unknown. No much larger clonotype is one base removed from it; base qualities were not supplied.

The immunoSEQ Assay, a bias-controlled multiplex PCR, was used to amplify TCRbeta CDR3 regions from genomic DNA. On the study's bioinformatics: Within the assay, amplification of reference gene primers was used to estimate how many nucleated cells each sample contained. To quantify the absolute abundance of each unique TCRbeta CDR3 rearrangement, sequence reads were collapsed and filtered. For each sample, productive Simpson clonality was calculated as the square root of Simpson's diversity index across productive rearrangements. TCRdb stores this immuneACCESS table with in-frame sequences only. Part of the clones is absent; in the studies checked, under half of the shortfall reflects unresolved V genes, and no reason is known for the rest. That table gives V, J and clone size, and the DNA gave D and trimming. The sample table lists hundreds of thousands of clones, roughly 86% of them with a count of one. The top ten constitute approximately 6% of the sample.

Trimming at the junction amounts to 5 bases on V and 7 bases on J, and the germline ends lie 17 bases apart. Based on the germline V gene, the CDR1 and CDR2 sequences are MNHEY and SVGAGI. The CDR3 measures 14 amino acids from cysteine to phenylalanine. Just CDR3 DNA is preserved here, 42 bases in frame from base 1. This receptor was identified in a woman over 75 with COVID-19, enrolled during active disease. This sequence uses TRBV6-5 and TRBJ1-1, and the D gene may be TRBD1, 5 bases matching. The sample was peripheral blood. The CDR3: CASSRGDSGVEAFF. The DNA sequence is as follows: TGTGCCAGCAGTCGGGGGGATAGTGGAGTTGAAGCTTTCTTT.